These 25 T cell receptor beta chains originate from one sample sequenced in a study of cytotoxic CD8 clonotypes in ibrutinib-treated CLL. TCRdb's table, derived via immunoSEQ multiplex PCR, lists solely in-frame clones and lacks some. The data show 110,000 or so clones, approximately 58% seen once. Sequencing used PBMCs, obtained after 24 months of ibrutinib treatment. These receptor sequences come from a human donor with chronic lymphocytic leukemia.

J is TRBJ2-4 and V is TRBV7-9; possibly TRBD1 for D (6 bases). The CDR3 length is 14 residues. The germline V and J ends were trimmed by 1 base and 5 bases, with 9 bases remaining between them. Germline CDR1 is SEHNR and CDR2 is FQNEAQ (reference sequence). The CDR3 reads CASSLEQGENIQYF. As DNA, the CDR3 is TGTGCCAGCAGCTTAGAACAGGGTGAAAACATTCAGTACTTC.

The V and J genes are TRBV30 and TRBJ1-2; perhaps TRBD1 as D (6 bases). Trimming took off 1 base at V and 8 bases at J, with 14 bases between the two ends. The V gene's germline CDR1 is GTSNPN and CDR2 SVGIG (reference sequence). This CDR3 contains 13 residues. The chain's CDR3 is CAWSGQTGSGYTF. CDR3 coding DNA: TGTGCCTGGAGTGGACAAACAGGGTCCGGCTACACCTTC.

As DNA, the CDR3 is TGTGCCAGCAGCTTACAAAAAAACACTGAAGCTTTCTTT. The encoded protein is CASSLQKNTEAFF. The chain couples TRBV5-8 to TRBJ1-1; D ambiguous. From germline, CDR1 is SGHTS and CDR2 YDEGEE. The V end lost 2 bases, the J end lost 2 bases, and 7 bases lay between the germline ends. This CDR3 region has 13 residues.

The chain joins TRBV29-1 to TRBJ2-7, with a possible D match to TRBD2 (6 bases). This CDR3 has 16 amino acids. The germline gives CDR1 SQVTM, CDR2 ANQGSEA. Trimming removed 4 bases from V and 0 bases from J, with 19 bases in between. The CDR3 region has the DNA TGCAGCGTTGGGGGTTCCCGGGACGGGAGCTCCTACGAGCAGTACTTC. Encoded protein: CSVGGSRDGSSYEQYF.

The rearrangement joins TRBV5-1 to TRBJ2-4; the D call may be TRBD1 or TRBD2 (5 bases each). The V end lost 6 bases, the J end lost 0 bases, and 16 bases lay between the germline ends. This CDR3 comprises 16 residues. Per germline, CDR1 SGHRS and CDR2 YFSETQ. The DNA of the CDR3 is TGCGCCAGCAAGAGGGACGCCTGGGTAGCCAAAAACATTCAGTACTTC. Its protein product is CASKRDAWVAKNIQYF.

The gene calls are TRBV5-1 and TRBJ2-7; TRBD1 aligns across 7 bases. The CDR3 runs 16 residues. CDR1 and CDR2 (germline): SGHRS, YFSETQ. V trimming: 0 bases; J trimming: 0 bases; junction bases outside the gene matches: 6. The CDR3 nucleotides read TGCGCCAGCAGCTTGGCCACAGGGGCTTCCTCCTACGAGCAGTACTTC. As protein: CASSLATGASSYEQYF.

The chain carries TRBV7-6 and TRBJ1-5; D gene unclear. The CDR3 contains 13 residues. Germline CDR1 and CDR2: SGHVS and FNYEAQ. Trimming shortened V by 1 base and J by 10 bases, and 11 bases separated the two germline ends. The CDR3 protein is CASSLGQAYPQHF. The CDR3 DNA sequence: TGTGCCAGCAGCTTAGGCCAGGCCTATCCCCAGCATTTT.

The rearrangement uses TRBV28 and TRBJ1-5; D might be TRBD1 (6 bases). V was pared by 4 bases and J by 6 bases, with 13 bases between. Germline-derived CDR1 and CDR2 are MDHEN and SYDVKM. The CDR3 runs to 14 residues. The CDR3 region is CASSSPTGFQPQHF. DNA of the CDR3: TGTGCCAGCAGTTCCCCTACAGGGTTTCAGCCCCAGCATTTT.

The V call is TRBV5-1, the J call TRBJ1-5; D is undetermined. The CDR3 covers 12 residues. Per the germline V gene, CDR1 is SGHRS and CDR2 is YFSETQ. With 2 bases removed from V and 7 bases from J, the gap between germline ends came to 7 bases. The CDR3 protein is CASSFDGQPQHF. CDR3 bases: TGCGCCAGCAGCTTCGACGGGCAGCCCCAGCATTTT.

The chain's CDR3 is CASSLDSRGEKLFF. In DNA form, the CDR3 reads TGTGCCAGCAGCCTGGACAGCCGAGGGGAAAAACTGTTTTTT. The chain is built from TRBV5-5 and TRBJ1-4; D is perhaps TRBD1 (6 bases). This CDR3 has 14 residues. CDR1 SGHKS and CDR2 YYEKEE come from the germline V gene (reference sequence). Trimming removed 4 bases at V and 8 bases at J, with 15 bases between.

This chain uses TRBV27 with TRBJ1-6; D unresolved. V lost 5 bases to trimming and J lost 9 bases, with 17 bases between them. The CDR3 is 15 amino acids. CDR1 is MNHEY, CDR2 SMNVEV, per germline (reference sequence). CDR3 amino acids: CASSPRAPARSPLHF. The CDR3, as DNA: TGTGCCAGCAGTCCCCGGGCCCCGGCACGTTCACCCCTCCACTTT.

J is TRBJ1-2 and V is TRBV6-5; a possible D gene is TRBD1 (6 bases). Deletions cut 5 bases from V and 1 base from J, with 11 bases between. CDR1 MNHEY and CDR2 SVGAGI come from the germline V gene. The CDR3 has 14 residues. Here the CDR3 reads CASSPNRVNYGYTF. CDR3 in DNA: TGTGCCAGCAGTCCGAACAGGGTTAACTATGGCTACACCTTC.

The V call is TRBV7-9, the J call TRBJ1-1; D remains unclear. The CDR3 contains 19 residues. Trimming removed 1 base from V and 0 bases from J, with 21 bases in between. Germline V gives CDR1 SEHNR, CDR2 FQNEAQ (reference sequence). CDR3 in DNA: TGTGCCAGCAGCTTAGGGTTTGGTACGGGAGGCGGCGTGAACACTGAAGCTTTCTTT. It translates to CASSLGFGTGGGVNTEAFF.

Many counts were recorded for this clone. V is TRBV7-3 and J is TRBJ2-7, with D maybe TRBD2 (6 bases). The CDR3 sequence is 13 residues long. Germline lookup yields CDR1 SGHTA and CDR2 FQGTGA. The ends were cut back, 5 bases at V and 2 bases at J, with 10 bases in the middle. CDR3 loop: CASSPGTPYEQYF. CDR3 sequence (DNA): TGTGCCAGCAGCCCAGGGACTCCCTACGAGCAGTACTTC.

The chain has TRBV25-1 and TRBJ2-2; 8 bases match TRBD1. The ends lost 6 bases at V and 5 bases at J; junction bases unmatched: 5. Germline V CDR1 and CDR2: MGHDK, SYGVNS. The CDR3 extends over 14 amino acids. The CDR3 reads CASRGRGQTGELFF. The CDR3 nucleotides read TGTGCCAGCAGAGGCAGGGGGCAAACCGGGGAGCTGTTTTTT.

The chain is built from TRBV6-6 and TRBJ1-3; D unclear. The CDR3 is 13 residues long. V lost 3 bases and J lost 3, with 6 bases in between. Germline CDR1 and CDR2: MNHNY and SVGAGI (reference sequence). The CDR3 nucleotides are TGTGCCAGCAGTTATGGTATTGGAAACACCATATATTTT. Its translation: CASSYGIGNTIYF.

This chain connects TRBV6-5 to TRBJ2-7, with 8 bases fitting TRBD2. Germline V gene data show CDR1 as MNHEY and CDR2 as SVGAGI. The V and J ends lost 6 bases and 5 bases, in that order; junction bases with no gene match: 12. CDR3 length equals 15 residues. CDR3 sequence (DNA): TGTGCCAGCAGACCGCCAGGGCGGGGGGCCCACGAGCAGTACTTC. Its protein product is CASRPPGRGAHEQYF.

The V gene is TRBV28, the J gene TRBJ2-7; the match to TRBD2 covers 11 bases. Germline V lookup: CDR1 MDHEN, CDR2 SYDVKM. The CDR3 is 16 residues long. Trimming removed 5 bases from V and 5 bases from J; junction bases left unmatched: 11. CDR3 residues: CASSPPPGTSGHEQYF. The CDR3 region has the DNA TGTGCCAGCAGTCCCCCGCCCGGGACTAGCGGTCACGAGCAGTACTTC.

This clone was counted a few times. This chain joins TRBV7-3 and TRBJ2-3; D not resolved. Germline lookup yields CDR1 SGHTA and CDR2 FQGTGA. V was clipped by 2 bases and J by 6 bases, with 9 bases between them. CDR3 length: 13 residues. The CDR3 DNA reads as TGTGCCAGCAGCTTAGGGGATGCGGATACGCAGTATTTT. Its translation is CASSLGDADTQYF.

This chain joins TRBV18 and TRBJ2-5; TRBD2 matches 8 bases. In germline, CDR1 is KGHSH, CDR2 LQKENI. This CDR3 is 16 amino acids long. The V gene end was trimmed by 0 bases and the J gene end by 0 bases; junction bases not matched to a gene: 3. Here the CDR3 reads CASSPPSGGDQETQYF. CDR3 nucleotide sequence: TGTGCCAGCTCACCACCGTCGGGGGGGGACCAAGAGACCCAGTACTTC.

This clone appeared once. The rearrangement joins TRBV6-9 to TRBJ2-3, with 10 bases lining up with TRBD1. V lost 5 bases and J lost 1; bases outside the gene matches: 6. Germline assignment: CDR1 MNHGY and CDR2 SVAAGI. This CDR3 spans 16 amino acids. The CDR3 bases are TGTGCCAGCAGTACCGGGACAGGGGTTGGCACAGATACGCAGTATTTT. This codes for CASSTGTGVGTDTQYF.

V is TRBV7-6 and J is TRBJ2-2; TRBD2 matches 9 bases. The CDR3 extends over 17 amino acids. Losses at the gene ends were 3 bases for V and 4 bases for J; bases not matched to a gene: 9. CDR1 is SGHVS, CDR2 FNYEAQ, per germline. For the CDR3, the DNA is TGTGCCAGCAGCTTTGCGGGGGGGCAAGGGAGCACCGGGGAGCTGTTTTTT. The encoded protein is CASSFAGGQGSTGELFF.

The genes are TRBV7-2 and TRBJ2-1; D gene ambiguous. CDR1 is SGHTA and CDR2 is FQGNSA in the germline V gene. The germline V and J ends were trimmed by 5 bases and 9 bases, with 8 bases remaining between them. CDR3 length: 11 residues. The CDR3 bases are TGTGCCAGCAGCCAGTACGGTGAGCAGTTCTTC. Encoded protein: CASSQYGEQFF.

This clone was picked up a small number of times. The J gene is TRBJ1-2, the V gene TRBV28; no reliable D call. Trimming removed 1 base at V and 7 bases at J, with 10 bases between. Per the germline V gene, CDR1 is MDHEN and CDR2 is SYDVKM. CDR3 length: 13 amino acids. This CDR3 reads CASSLFRIGGYTF. As DNA, the CDR3 is TGTGCCAGCAGTTTATTCCGGATCGGTGGCTACACCTTC.

The J gene is TRBJ2-7, the V gene TRBV25-1; tentatively, D is TRBD2 (5 bases). V gave up 2 bases and J gave up 0 bases, with 11 bases separating them. Germline V lookup: CDR1 MGHDK, CDR2 SYGVNS. The CDR3 spans 15 residues. Here the CDR3 reads CASSEPGFSSYEQYF. CDR3 nucleotides: TGTGCCAGCAGTGAACCGGGATTCAGCTCCTACGAGCAGTACTTC.